The 17 T cell receptor beta chains below come from one sample, sequenced in a study of beta chain features in type 1 diabetes. The whole isolated RNA underwent reverse transcription, so sequencing captured expressed TCRB transcripts. Profiling relied on immunoSEQ multiplex PCR, and the TCRdb table lists in-frame clones only, not all of them. The sample yields over 100,000 clones, roughly 43% seen once. The source material was stem cell memory CD4+ T cells from blood. The receptors stem from a woman in her late teens or twenties in good health.

This clone was counted a few times. This chain links TRBV30 with TRBJ2-5; 8 bases agree with TRBD1. Losses at the gene ends were 3 bases for V and 5 bases for J; bases not matched to a gene: 11. The CDR3 totals 15 residues. The germline V gene has CDR1 GTSNPN and CDR2 SVGIG (reference sequence). As DNA, the CDR3 is TGTGCCTGGAGAGCGTACAGGGGGAGTGGTGAGACCCAGTACTTC. It yields the protein CAWRAYRGSGETQYF.

The CDR3 sequence is CASSWGPYNEQFF. Written as DNA, the CDR3 is TGTGCCAGCAGCTGGGGCCCCTACAATGAGCAGTTCTTC. The chain carries TRBV2 and TRBJ2-1, with D tentatively TRBD1 (5 bases). CDR1 is SNHLY and CDR2 is FYNNEI in the germline V gene. The CDR3 covers 13 residues. The ends were cut back, 6 bases at V and 2 bases at J, with 8 bases in the middle.

The chain links TRBV5-4 to TRBJ2-5, with 12 nucleotides matching TRBD2. J was trimmed by 2 bases and V by 1 base; bases with no gene match: 0. Germline V gives CDR1 SGHNT, CDR2 YYREEE (reference sequence). CDR3 length: 15 amino acids. CDR3 coding DNA: TGTGCCAGCAGCTTGCTAGCGGGAGGGCAAGAGACCCAGTACTTC. Its protein is CASSLLAGGQETQYF.

This chain uses TRBV28 with TRBJ2-7; 10 bases match TRBD1. The CDR3 sequence is 15 residues long. Looked up from germline, CDR1 is MDHEN and CDR2 is SYDVKM. Trimming cost V 7 bases and J 1 base; bases outside gene matches: 7. CDR3: CASTLGTGVSYEQYF. DNA of the CDR3: TGTGCCAGCACCCTCGGGACAGGGGTATCCTACGAGCAGTACTTC.

The rearrangement links TRBV10-2 to TRBJ2-7; TRBD2 matches 10 bases. The CDR3 sequence is 15 residues long. Germline CDR1 reads WSHSY; CDR2 reads SAAADI. The junction had 7 bases not matched to a gene; V was cut back by 6 bases and J by 2 bases. The CDR3 reads CASRATSGKAYEQYF. DNA of the CDR3: TGCGCCAGCAGGGCCACTAGCGGGAAGGCCTACGAGCAGTACTTC.

This rearrangement joins TRBV7-6 to TRBJ2-5; 12 bases map to TRBD2. Germline CDR1 reads SGHVS; CDR2 reads FNYEAQ. V lost 0 bases to trimming and J lost 4 bases; unmatched junction nucleotides: 6. The CDR3 totals 17 residues. The CDR3 spells CASSLALLAGGGETQYF. The CDR3 coding sequence is TGTGCCAGCAGCTTAGCGCTACTAGCGGGAGGAGGAGAGACCCAGTACTTC. The full variable domain, completed using reference TRBV7-6 and TRBJ2-5, is GAGVSQSPRYKVTKRGQDVALRCDPISGHVSLYWYRQALGQGPEFLTYFNYEAQQDKSGLPNDRFSAERPEGSISTLTIQRTEQRDSAMYRCASSLALLAGGGETQYFGPGTRLLVL.

This clone was picked up a small number of times. The chain combines TRBV2 with TRBJ2-7; 13 bases agree with TRBD2. The germline gives CDR1 SNHLY, CDR2 FYNNEI. CDR3 size: 15 residues. V trimming: 5 bases; J trimming: 4 bases; junction bases outside the gene matches: 5. The CDR3 spells CASSYEGLAGYEQYF. The DNA of the CDR3 is TGTGCCAGCAGTTATGAGGGACTAGCGGGGTACGAGCAGTACTTC.

There are a few counts of this clone. The chain employs TRBV15 and TRBJ2-1, with D hard to call. Per germline, CDR1 LNHNV and CDR2 YYDKDF (reference sequence). The length of the CDR3 is 14 residues. Trimming removed 3 bases at V and 0 bases at J, with 6 bases between. The CDR3 nucleotides read TGTGCCACCAGCAGGGGCCTCTCCTACAATGAGCAGTTCTTC. This encodes CATSRGLSYNEQFF.

The gene calls are TRBV7-2 and TRBJ2-1; TRBD2 matches at 9 bases. The CDR3 has 16 residues. Trimming at V came to 4 bases and at J to 4 bases, leaving 8 bases not matched to a gene. In germline, CDR1 is SGHTA, CDR2 FQGNSA. The CDR3 spells CASSYPPAGGYNEQFF. DNA of the CDR3: TGTGCCAGCAGCTACCCTCCAGCGGGAGGTTACAATGAGCAGTTCTTC.

The V and J genes are TRBV15 and TRBJ2-1; 8 nucleotides line up with TRBD2. CDR1 is LNHNV, CDR2 YYDKDF, per germline (reference sequence). The CDR3 consists of 16 residues. J was trimmed by 5 bases and V by 3 bases; bases with no gene match: 9. The CDR3 region is CATSRTQASGHNEQFF. CDR3 sequence (DNA): TGTGCCACCAGCAGGACCCAGGCTAGCGGGCACAATGAGCAGTTCTTC.

This sequence joins TRBV27 and TRBJ2-7; 9 bases match TRBD1. This CDR3 region has 16 residues. CDR1 and CDR2 (germline): MNHEY, SMNVEV (reference sequence). With V trimmed by 1 base and J by 4 bases, 8 bases remained unmatched. The DNA for the CDR3 is TGTGCCAGCAGTTTATTCCCACAGGGGGCGCGGTACGAGCAGTACTTC. Translated, it gives CASSLFPQGARYEQYF.

V is TRBV6-5 and J is TRBJ2-7; TRBD2 might be the D (5 bases). The germline gives CDR1 MNHEY, CDR2 SVGAGI. With 2 bases removed from V and 3 bases from J, the gap between germline ends came to 14 bases. This CDR3 comprises 15 residues. Here the CDR3 DNA reads TGTGCCAGCAGTTACACTTACCACCGGGACTACGAGCAGTACTTC. It codes for CASSYTYHRDYEQYF.

The V and J genes are TRBV7-9 and TRBJ1-3; D is unresolved. This CDR3 has 14 residues. The V and J ends lost 8 bases and 0 bases respectively, with 11 bases between them. The germline V gene has CDR1 SEHNR and CDR2 FQNEAQ (reference sequence). DNA of the CDR3: TGTGCCAGCCACCGTCAGGTCTCTGGAAACACCATATATTTT. The encoded protein is CASHRQVSGNTIYF.

Only a few counts were recorded for this clone. The chain combines TRBV6-5 with TRBJ2-7, with 9 bases fitting TRBD1. With V trimmed by 4 bases and J by 2 bases, 9 bases remained unmatched. CDR1 and CDR2 from the germline V gene are MNHEY and SVGAGI. This CDR3 is 16 amino acids long. Here the CDR3 reads CASSSIGGQGAYEQYF. CDR3 coding DNA: TGTGCCAGCAGTTCAATAGGGGGACAGGGAGCCTACGAGCAGTACTTC.

The count of this clone is one. The chain has TRBV19 and TRBJ1-2; D may be TRBD1 (5 bases). The CDR3 contains 16 residues. Trimming took 6 bases from V and 0 from J, leaving 17 bases between them. From germline, CDR1 is LNHDA and CDR2 SQIVND (reference sequence). The CDR3 DNA reads as TGTGCCAGTAGCGGGGGAGGGGTCCCCCCTAACTATGGCTACACCTTC. Translating gives CASSGGGVPPNYGYTF.

This clone has a handful of counts. The chain has TRBV5-4 and TRBJ2-1, with 9 bases matching TRBD2. The germline V gene has CDR1 SGHNT and CDR2 YYREEE (reference sequence). V shed 1 base and J 8 bases; nucleotides not matched to a gene: 10. The CDR3 sequence is 16 residues long. Written as DNA, the CDR3 is TGTGCCAGCAGCTTGTGGGGCGGGAGGGCTACCGATGAGCAGTTCTTC. Translating it yields CASSLWGGRATDEQFF.

The chain recombines TRBV6-5 with TRBJ2-7, with D perhaps TRBD1 (6 bases). The CDR3 is 13 residues long. Trimming cost V 4 bases and J 2 bases, with 9 bases left between them. In germline, CDR1 is MNHEY, CDR2 SVGAGI. This CDR3 reads CASSSGATYEQYF. The CDR3 bases are TGTGCCAGCAGTTCAGGGGCGACCTACGAGCAGTACTTC.